This T cell receptor (beta chain) appears in the sequencing data of a study of OX40 agonist ivuxolimab in advanced cancers. Study details: People who had prior anti-PD-1, anti-PD-L1 or anti-CTLA-4 therapy could take part, and around 40% had some. Partial responses occurred in Three dose-escalation patients, one with hepatocellular carcinoma and two with cutaneous melanoma. Study-wide results and limits: Doses of 0.1 to 3.0 mg/kg were accompanied by clonal expansion of CD4+ and CD8+ blood T cells by week 6.

Assay used: immunoSEQ multiplex PCR; TCRdb lists only in-frame clones, some missing. In the table there are 21,000 or so clones, about 80% of which are singletons. Trimming took 2 bases from V and 5 from J; bases not matched to a gene: 6. The CDR3 consists of 15 residues. CDR1 is SGHNT and CDR2 is YENEEA in the germline V gene. About this clone: Antigen specificity is unknown.

This chain uses TRBV11-3 with TRBJ2-3, with TRBD2 identical over 8 bases. The source was CD4+ or CD8+ T cells sorted from blood, collected in a trial of the OX40 agonist ivuxolimab. The sequence was collected from an adult with an advanced solid tumor such as melanoma, head and neck, liver or kidney cancer. CDR3 amino acids: CASSLTREGGDTQYF. The CDR3 coding sequence is TGTGCCAGCAGCTTAACTCGGGAGGGAGGAGATACGCAGTATTTT.